This is a list of T cell receptor beta chains from one sample in a study of T-cell reconstitution after alpha-beta-depleted transplantation in children. Via MiXCR, TCRdb re-called the PCR reads, giving one row per CDR3 protein. The table has 200,000 to 300,000 distinct CDR3 sequences, 20% to 30% seen once. Material: PBMCs, mostly from graft donor cells, obtained 360 days after TCRalphabeta/CD19-depleted stem cell transplant. These receptors originate from a female patient aged 2-9 years who had a stem cell transplant for congenital amegakaryocytic thrombocytopenia, so the T cells may come from the graft donor. The CDR3 runs from the conserved cysteine through the conserved F or W. A D gene is named only where the DNA matches it firmly. Clone size appears in some rows only: once, few, many, or a class for an expanded clone.

j_call	v_call	clone_size	d_call	cdr3_aa	cdr3_nt
TRBJ2-4	TRBV3-1	.	.	CASSQDWKNIQYF	TGTGCCAGCAGCCAGGACTGGAAAAACATTCAGTACTTC
TRBJ1-1	TRBV20-1	few	TRBD1	CSATGQSNTEAFF	TGCAGTGCAACGGGACAGTCGAACACTGAAGCTTTCTTT
TRBJ2-1	TRBV5-1	many	TRBD2	CASSLGLAGYNEQFF	TGTGCCAGCAGCTTGGGACTAGCGGGTTACAATGAGCAGTTCTTC
TRBJ2-2	TRBV6-1	few	.	CASQGWDTGELFF	TGTGCCAGCCAGGGTTGGGACACCGGGGAGCTGTTTTTT
TRBJ1-1	TRBV20-1	.	TRBD1	CSARVQGGTEAFF	TGCAGTGCTAGAGTACAGGGGGGCACTGAAGCTTTCTTT
TRBJ2-5	TRBV7-2	.	TRBD2	CASSRSGTETQYF	TGTGCCAGCAGCCGTAGCGGGACAGAGACCCAGTACTTC
TRBJ2-3	TRBV20-1	.	TRBD2	CSATPGRALDTQYF	TGCAGTGCTACCCCCGGGAGGGCCTTAGATACGCAGTATTTT
TRBJ1-4	TRBV20-1	few	.	CSAGILGEKLFF	TGCAGTGCTGGAATATTGGGTGAAAAACTGTTTTTT
TRBJ1-5	TRBV24-1	.	.	CATSDRGSGHQPQHF	TGTGCCACCAGTGATAGGGGCAGCGGTCATCAGCCCCAGCATTTT
TRBJ2-3	TRBV15	.	.	CATSPHRTGSTDTQYF	TGTGCCACCAGCCCCCACCGCACAGGGAGCACAGATACGCAGTATTTT
TRBJ2-2	TRBV20-1	.	TRBD2	CSAPGLAGDTGELFF	TGCAGTGCCCCGGGACTAGCGGGAGACACCGGGGAGCTGTTTTTT
TRBJ1-2	TRBV20-1	.	.	CSARGAVTDYGYTF	TGCAGTGCTAGGGGGGCGGTAACAGACTATGGCTACACCTTC
TRBJ2-1	TRBV29-1	many	.	CSVIETVEQFF	TGCAGCGTAATTGAGACAGTTGAGCAGTTCTTC
TRBJ2-7	TRBV20-1	few	.	CSARAGVYEQYF	TGCAGTGCTAGAGCGGGGGTCTACGAGCAGTACTTC
TRBJ2-7	TRBV5-1	.	TRBD1	CASRRTGVGEQYF	TGCGCCAGCAGGCGGACAGGGGTTGGCGAGCAGTACTTC
TRBJ2-3	TRBV20-1	few	TRBD2	CSARDPGTSGITDTQYF	TGCAGTGCTAGAGATCCCGGGACTAGCGGCATCACAGATACGCAGTATTTT
TRBJ2-1	TRBV5-1	few	.	CASSLFYYNEQFF	TGCGCCAGCAGCTTGTTCTACTACAATGAGCAGTTCTTC
TRBJ1-5	TRBV15	few	.	CATSRDRSNQPQHF	TGTGCCACCAGCAGGGACAGATCCAATCAGCCCCAGCATTTT
TRBJ1-5	TRBV12-3/TRBV12-4	.	.	CASKRDNYQPQHF	TGTGCCAGCAAAAGGGACAACTATCAGCCCCAGCATTTT
TRBJ2-1	TRBV6-2/TRBV6-3	few	.	CASSYSGGLTEQFF	TGTGCCAGCAGTTACTCGGGTGGGCTCACTGAGCAGTTCTTC
TRBJ1-1	TRBV20-1	few	.	CSAFAANTEAFF	TGCAGTGCTTTTGCGGCAAACACTGAAGCTTTCTTT
TRBJ2-1	TRBV11-2	few	.	CASREETDEQFF	TGTGCCAGTCGAGAGGAGACCGATGAACAGTTCTTC
TRBJ2-3	TRBV11-2	.	.	CASSFITGADTQYF	TGTGCCAGCAGCTTCATAACGGGAGCGGATACGCAGTATTTT
TRBJ2-7	TRBV5-1	few	TRBD2	CASSTLAASYEQYF	TGCGCCAGCAGCACCCTAGCGGCCTCCTACGAGCAGTACTTC
TRBJ1-5	TRBV4-1	once	.	CASSQDYSFSNQPQHF	TGCGCCAGCAGCCAAGATTACAGCTTTAGCAATCAGCCCCAGCATTTT
TRBJ2-5	TRBV12-3/TRBV12-4	few	.	CASSLGGTEFQETQYF	TGTGCCAGCAGTTTGGGGGGGACAGAGTTCCAAGAGACCCAGTACTTC
TRBJ2-7	TRBV4-2	.	.	CASSQDKGSVSSYEQYF	TGTGCCAGCAGCCAAGATAAAGGTAGCGTTAGCTCCTACGAGCAGTACTTC
TRBJ2-5	TRBV4-3	.	.	CASSPVGFGLQETQYF	TGCGCCAGCAGCCCAGTGGGGTTCGGGCTACAAGAGACCCAGTACTTC